The 12 T cell receptor beta chains in this list originate from one sample, sequenced in a study of CD8 T cells in ankylosing spondylitis. Study-wide results and limits: In ankylosing spondylitis blood, a motif of eight highly homologous TCR beta variants appeared characteristic.

One entry per CDR3 protein, called by TCRdb with MiXCR from the 5' RACE reads. The data contain 670,000 or so distinct CDR3 sequences, under 20% of them singletons. The antigens of these receptors remain unknown. Sequencing input: blood, either unsorted or a sorted T cell fraction (not recorded which). These receptors originate from a male donor with ankylosing spondylitis.

The genes are TRBV25-1 and TRBJ1-2; unclear D gene. The CDR3 extends over 12 amino acids. Trimming pared 6 bases from V and 8 bases from J, leaving 13 bases between. Germline V gene lookup returns CDR1 MGHDK and CDR2 SYGVNS. CDR3: CASSGRFEGYTF. For the CDR3, the DNA is TGTGCCAGCAGCGGGAGGTTTGAGGGCTACACCTTC.

This clonotype appeared a few times. This chain uses TRBV12-3 or TRBV12-4 with TRBJ2-1; D unresolved. The CDR3 is made up of 14 amino acids. V dropped 3 bases and J dropped 4 bases, with 10 bases sitting between them. The chain's CDR3 is CASSFVPGYNEQFF. As DNA, the CDR3 is TGTGCCAGCAGTTTCGTTCCCGGGTACAATGAGCAGTTCTTC.

The chain joins TRBV3-1 to TRBJ2-7, with 9 bases identical to TRBD2. The V segment lost 4 bases and the J segment 4 bases; nucleotides outside the gene matches: 8. The CDR3 length is 15 residues. Germline assignment: CDR1 LGHDT and CDR2 YNNKEL (reference sequence). In DNA, the CDR3 is TGTGCCAGCAGCCCCCCGGGACTAGCTTTGTACGAGCAGTACTTC. Translation: CASSPPGLALYEQYF.

In its sample, this clonotype was seen many times. The chain joins TRBV11-2 to TRBJ2-1; tentative D call: TRBD2 (6 bases). Trimming shortened V by 8 bases and J by 1 base, and 15 bases separated the two germline ends. From germline, CDR1 is SGHAT and CDR2 FQNNGV. The CDR3 totals 15 residues. The chain's CDR3 is CASVEGGASYNEQFF. The CDR3, as DNA: TGTGCCAGCGTCGAGGGCGGGGCGTCCTACAATGAGCAGTTCTTC.

The chain carries TRBV29-1 and TRBJ2-1; D is ambiguous. Germline V CDR1 and CDR2: SQVTM, ANQGSEA. Trimming took 4 bases from V and 6 from J, leaving 10 bases between them. This CDR3 is built from 12 residues. The CDR3 here is CSVGPGSNEQFF. CDR3 nucleotide sequence: TGCAGCGTTGGTCCAGGTTCCAATGAGCAGTTCTTC.

V usage is TRBV18 and J usage is TRBJ2-3; D gene uncertain. Germline V gives CDR1 KGHSH, CDR2 LQKENI. The CDR3 length is 16 residues. Trimming left V 3 bases short and J 1 base short, with 14 bases between. The CDR3 DNA sequence: TGTGCCAGCTCACCCAGCAAGGATCTCGGCACAGATACGCAGTATTTT. It translates to CASSPSKDLGTDTQYF. The variable domain in full, completed from reference TRBV18 and TRBJ2-3, reads NAGVMQNPRHLVRRRGQEARLRCSPMKGHSHVYWYRQLPEEGLKFMVYLQKENIIDESGMPKERFSAEFPKEGPSILRIQQVVRGDSAAYFCASSPSKDLGTDTQYFGPGTRLTVL.

This clonotype was detected a few times. The V call is TRBV12-3 or TRBV12-4, the J call TRBJ1-1, with 7 bases identical to TRBD1. V trimming: 5 bases; J trimming: 0 bases; junction bases outside the gene matches: 6. The length of the CDR3 is 15 residues. CDR3: CASSPTQGVNTEAFF. The CDR3 DNA sequence: TGTGCCAGCAGTCCAACGCAGGGGGTGAACACTGAAGCTTTCTTT.

The rearrangement joins TRBV7-9 to TRBJ1-3; D is perhaps TRBD1 (6 bases). The CDR3 is made up of 17 amino acids. Germline assignment: CDR1 SEHNR and CDR2 FQNEAQ (reference sequence). Trimming took 0 bases from V and 2 from J, leaving 14 bases between them. The CDR3 is CASSLARGPGAGNTIYF. The CDR3, as DNA: TGTGCCAGCAGCTTAGCGCGGGGTCCAGGGGCTGGAAACACCATATATTTT.

This clonotype was seen more than once but under ten times. The rearrangement uses TRBV10-3 and TRBJ2-5; D is possibly TRBD2 (6 bases). The CDR3 covers 15 residues. Germline-derived CDR1 and CDR2 are ENHRY and SYGVKD. V shed 5 bases and J shed 3 bases, with 16 bases lying between them. In DNA form, the CDR3 reads TGTGCCATCAGTTGGACATATTCGGGAGAAGAGACCCAGTACTTC. It codes for CAISWTYSGEETQYF.

This chain connects TRBV19 to TRBJ2-4; no definite D call. The CDR3 consists of 15 residues. The V gene's germline CDR1 is LNHDA and CDR2 SQIVND (reference sequence). Trimming removed 10 bases from V and 5 bases from J, with 21 bases in between. In DNA form, the CDR3 reads TGTGCCACCCAAGCTGGGTTGGGCCGGGAAAACATTCAGTACTTC. Translated: CATQAGLGRENIQYF.

This clonotype showed up just once. The chain combines TRBV7-2 with TRBJ1-1, with D possibly TRBD1 on 5 matching bases. V lost 0 bases, J lost 1 base, and 9 bases lay in between. Germline values: CDR1 SGHTA, CDR2 FQGNSA. CDR3 size: 15 residues. The CDR3 DNA sequence: TGTGCCAGCAGCTTAGCGGGGGTGAGGAACACTGAAGCTTTCTTT. Its protein is CASSLAGVRNTEAFF.

This clonotype has a count of ten or more. The chain carries TRBV29-1 and TRBJ1-4; 10 bases agree with TRBD1. The CDR3 consists of 15 residues. Germline V gene data show CDR1 as SQVTM and CDR2 as ANQGSEA. V gave up 8 bases and J gave up 1 base; unmatched junction bases: 7. The CDR3 protein is CSPLRDRGTNEKLFF. The CDR3 region has the DNA TGCAGCCCCCTCCGGGACAGGGGAACTAATGAAAAACTGTTTTTT.